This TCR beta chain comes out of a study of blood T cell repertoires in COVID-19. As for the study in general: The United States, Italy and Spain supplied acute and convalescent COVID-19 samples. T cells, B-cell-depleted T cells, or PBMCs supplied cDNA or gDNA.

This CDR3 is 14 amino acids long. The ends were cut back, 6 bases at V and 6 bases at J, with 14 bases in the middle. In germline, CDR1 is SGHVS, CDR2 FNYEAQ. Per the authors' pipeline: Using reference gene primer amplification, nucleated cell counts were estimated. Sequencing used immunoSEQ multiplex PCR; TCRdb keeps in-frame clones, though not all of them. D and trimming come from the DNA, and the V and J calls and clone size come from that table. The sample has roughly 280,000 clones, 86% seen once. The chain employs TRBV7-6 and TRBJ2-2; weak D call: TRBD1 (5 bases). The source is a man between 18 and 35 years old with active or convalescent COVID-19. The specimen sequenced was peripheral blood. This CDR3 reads CASRVGGAAGELFF. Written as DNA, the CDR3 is TGTGCCAGCAGGGTCGGTGGGGCTGCCGGGGAGCTGTTTTTT.